What follows describes a single T cell receptor beta chain. Its target is not known. This sample is drawn from a study of T cell responses to AZD1222 COVID-19 vaccine. About the research overall: Second-dose recipients at about 4 or about 12 weeks were treated as one pooled group.

The data were produced by immunoSEQ multiplex PCR, yet TCRdb's version contains in-frame clones alone and is incomplete. Among roughly 100,000 clones listed, approximately 88% were seen once. CDR3 size: 11 residues. V gave up 8 bases and J gave up 16 bases, with 15 bases separating them. Germline V gene data show CDR1 as MNHEY and CDR2 as SVGAGI. Study-level findings and limits: Repertoire sampling was restricted to post-peak T cell response timepoints. Of the AZD1222 recipients, only 5 or 6 were seropositive at baseline.

The TCR comes from an adult in good health. The chain links TRBV6-5 to TRBJ1-6, with D hard to call. Sequencing was performed on peripheral blood, taken on day 0 of AZD1222 vaccination. The CDR3 region is CASRKDVTLHF. The CDR3 coding sequence is TGTGCCAGCCGAAAGGACGTGACACTCCACTTT.